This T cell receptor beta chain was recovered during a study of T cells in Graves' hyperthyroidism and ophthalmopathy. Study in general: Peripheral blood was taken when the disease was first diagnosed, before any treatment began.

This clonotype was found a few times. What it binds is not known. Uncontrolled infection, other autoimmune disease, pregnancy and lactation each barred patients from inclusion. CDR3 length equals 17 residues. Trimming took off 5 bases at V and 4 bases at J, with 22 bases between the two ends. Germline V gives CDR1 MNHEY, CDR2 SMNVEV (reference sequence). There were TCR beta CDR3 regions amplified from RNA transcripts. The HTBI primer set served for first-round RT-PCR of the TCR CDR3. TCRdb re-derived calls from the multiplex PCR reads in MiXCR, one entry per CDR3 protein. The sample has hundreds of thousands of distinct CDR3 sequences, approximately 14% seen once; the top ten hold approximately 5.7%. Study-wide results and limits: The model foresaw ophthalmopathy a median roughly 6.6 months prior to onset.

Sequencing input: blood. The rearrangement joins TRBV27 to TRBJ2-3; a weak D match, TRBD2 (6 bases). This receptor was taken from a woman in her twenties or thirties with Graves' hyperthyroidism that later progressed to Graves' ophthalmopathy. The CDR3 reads CASSQAGWRADPDTQYF. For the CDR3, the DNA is TGTGCCAGCAGTCAAGCCGGGTGGAGGGCGGATCCAGATACGCAGTATTTT.